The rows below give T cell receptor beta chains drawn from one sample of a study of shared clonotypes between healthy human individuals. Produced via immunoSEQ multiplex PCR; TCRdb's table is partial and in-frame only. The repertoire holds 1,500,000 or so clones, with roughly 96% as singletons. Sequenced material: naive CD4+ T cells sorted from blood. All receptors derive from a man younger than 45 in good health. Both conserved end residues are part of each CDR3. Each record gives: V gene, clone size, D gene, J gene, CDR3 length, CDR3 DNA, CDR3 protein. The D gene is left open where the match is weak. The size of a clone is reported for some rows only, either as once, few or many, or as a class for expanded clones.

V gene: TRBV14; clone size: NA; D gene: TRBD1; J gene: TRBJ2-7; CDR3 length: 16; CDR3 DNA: TGTGCCAGCAGCCCCCCCTGGGGACAGGCAAGCTACGAGCAGTACTTC; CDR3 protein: CASSPPWGQASYEQYF
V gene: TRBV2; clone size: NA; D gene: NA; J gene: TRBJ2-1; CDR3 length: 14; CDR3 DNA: TGTGCCAGCCTCATTCTTCGCTCCTACAATGAGCAGTTCTTC; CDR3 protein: CASLILRSYNEQFF
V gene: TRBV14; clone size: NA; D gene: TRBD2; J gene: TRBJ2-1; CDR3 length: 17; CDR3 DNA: TGTGCCAGCAGCCCCCTTAGCGGGAGGGCCTCCTACAATGAGCAGTTCTTC; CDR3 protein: CASSPLSGRASYNEQFF
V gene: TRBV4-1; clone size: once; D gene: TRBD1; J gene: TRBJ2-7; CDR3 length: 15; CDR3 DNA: TGCGCCAGCAGCCAATTTCGGGACAGGGCATACGAGCAGTACTTC; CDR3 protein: CASSQFRDRAYEQYF
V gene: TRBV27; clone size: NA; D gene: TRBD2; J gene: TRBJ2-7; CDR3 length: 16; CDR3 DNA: TGTGCCAGCAGCCCGGGACTAGCGGGAGTCTCTTACGAGCAGTACTTC; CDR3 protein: CASSPGLAGVSYEQYF
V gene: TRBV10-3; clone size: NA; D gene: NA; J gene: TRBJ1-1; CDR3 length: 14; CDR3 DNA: TGTGCCATCAGTGAAGACAGGAGGAACACTGAAGCTTTCTTT; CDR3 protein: CAISEDRRNTEAFF
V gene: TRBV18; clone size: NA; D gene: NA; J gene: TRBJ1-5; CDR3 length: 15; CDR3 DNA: TGTGCCAGCTCACCCCAGGTCCAGGCCGATCAGCCCCAGCATTTT; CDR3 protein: CASSPQVQADQPQHF
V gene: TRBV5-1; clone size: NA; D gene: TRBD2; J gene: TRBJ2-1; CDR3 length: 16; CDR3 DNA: TGCGCCAGCGACACGACTAGCGGGAAATCCTACAATGAGCAGTTCTTC; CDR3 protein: CASDTTSGKSYNEQFF
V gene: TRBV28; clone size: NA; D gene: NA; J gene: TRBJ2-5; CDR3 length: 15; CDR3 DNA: TGTGCCAGCAGATCTTTTCCCGGGACCCAAGAGACCCAGTACTTC; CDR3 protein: CASRSFPGTQETQYF
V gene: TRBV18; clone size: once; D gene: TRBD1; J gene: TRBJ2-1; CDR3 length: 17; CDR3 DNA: TGTGCCAGCTCACCTTCCCCAGGGGGTTACTCCTACAATGAGCAGTTCTTC; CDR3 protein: CASSPSPGGYSYNEQFF
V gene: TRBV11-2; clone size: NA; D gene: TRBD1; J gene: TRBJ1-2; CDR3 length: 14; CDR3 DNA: TGTGCCAGCAGCATAAGACAGGGGAACTATGGCTACACCTTC; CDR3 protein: CASSIRQGNYGYTF
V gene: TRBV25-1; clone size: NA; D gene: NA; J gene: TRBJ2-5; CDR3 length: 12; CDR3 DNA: TGTGCCACCCAGGGGCTTGGGGAGACCCAGTACTTC; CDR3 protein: CATQGLGETQYF
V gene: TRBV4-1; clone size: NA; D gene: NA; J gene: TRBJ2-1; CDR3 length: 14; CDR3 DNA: TGCGCCAGCAGCCAAGATCGTTTGCGCCATGAGCAGTTCTTC; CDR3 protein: CASSQDRLRHEQFF
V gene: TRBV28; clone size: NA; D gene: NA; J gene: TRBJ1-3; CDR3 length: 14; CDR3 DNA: TGTGCCAGCAGTCCCGACAGCTTTGGCAACACCATATATTTT; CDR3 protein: CASSPDSFGNTIYF
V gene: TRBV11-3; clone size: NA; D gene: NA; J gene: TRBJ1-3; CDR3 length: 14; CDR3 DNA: TGTGCCAGCAGCCTACAGGGCTCCGGAAACACCATATATTTT; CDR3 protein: CASSLQGSGNTIYF
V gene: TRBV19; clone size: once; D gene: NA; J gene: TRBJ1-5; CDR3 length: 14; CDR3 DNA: TGTGCCAGTAGTATAGCGGACACGTATCAGCCCCAGCATTTT; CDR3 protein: CASSIADTYQPQHF
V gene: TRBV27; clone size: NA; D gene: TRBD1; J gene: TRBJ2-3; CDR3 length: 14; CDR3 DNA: TGTGCCAGTAGCGGGACAGGGGGCGCTTATACGCAGTATTTT; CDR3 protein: CASSGTGGAYTQYF
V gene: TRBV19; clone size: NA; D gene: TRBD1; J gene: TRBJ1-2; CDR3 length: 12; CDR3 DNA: TGTGCCAGTAGTGGGGGACAGCATGGCTACACCTTC; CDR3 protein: CASSGGQHGYTF
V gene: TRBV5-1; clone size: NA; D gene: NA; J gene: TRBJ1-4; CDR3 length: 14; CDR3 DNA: TGCGCCAGCAGCTTGGAGGGATGGGGTGAAAAACTGTTTTTT; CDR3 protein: CASSLEGWGEKLFF
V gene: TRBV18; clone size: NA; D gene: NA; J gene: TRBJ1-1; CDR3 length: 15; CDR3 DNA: TGTGCCAGCTCACTTCGCAGGGGCGAGGCCACTGAAGCTTTCTTT; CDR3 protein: CASSLRRGEATEAFF
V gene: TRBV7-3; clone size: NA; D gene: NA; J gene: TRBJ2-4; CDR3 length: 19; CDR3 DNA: TGTGCCAGCAGCTTATGTCAAGTAAGTTACGGGTTAGCCAAAAACATTCAGTACTTC; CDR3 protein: CASSLCQVSYGLAKNIQYF
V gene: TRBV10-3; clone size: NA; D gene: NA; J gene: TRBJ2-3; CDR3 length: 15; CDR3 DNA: TGTGCCATCAGTGAGTCGGGACAACGCACAGATACGCAGTATTTT; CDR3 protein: CAISESGQRTDTQYF
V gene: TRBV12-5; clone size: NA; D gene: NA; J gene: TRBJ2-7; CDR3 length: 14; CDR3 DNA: TGTGCTAGTGGTTTGGGCATCCTAGCCTACGAGCAGTACTTC; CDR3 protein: CASGLGILAYEQYF
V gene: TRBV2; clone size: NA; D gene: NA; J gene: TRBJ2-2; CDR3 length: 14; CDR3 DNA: TGTGCCAGCAACCCGACAGAGTACACCGGGGAGCTGTTTTTT; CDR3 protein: CASNPTEYTGELFF
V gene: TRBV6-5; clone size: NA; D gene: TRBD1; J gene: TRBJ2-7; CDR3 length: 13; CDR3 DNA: TGTGCCAGCAGTTACTACAGGGGCGACGAGCAGTACTTC; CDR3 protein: CASSYYRGDEQYF
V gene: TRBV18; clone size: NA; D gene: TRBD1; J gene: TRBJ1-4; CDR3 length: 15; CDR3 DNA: TGTGCCAGCTCACCGCAGGGGGCAACTAATGAAAAACTGTTTTTT; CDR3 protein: CASSPQGATNEKLFF
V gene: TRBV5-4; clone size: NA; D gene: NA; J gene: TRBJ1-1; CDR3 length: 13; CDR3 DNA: TGTGCCAGCAGCTTGGGAATTGAACCTGAAGCTTTCTTT; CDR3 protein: CASSLGIEPEAFF
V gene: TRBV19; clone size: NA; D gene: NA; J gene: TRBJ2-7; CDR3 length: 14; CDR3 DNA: TGTGCCAGTAGTCCCCGAGGCCCTTCCTACGAGCAGTACTTC; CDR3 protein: CASSPRGPSYEQYF
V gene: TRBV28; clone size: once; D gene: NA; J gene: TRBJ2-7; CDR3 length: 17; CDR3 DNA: TGTGCCAGCAGTCCTCACACGGGGCGGGCCGGCTCCTACGAGCAGTACTTC; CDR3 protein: CASSPHTGRAGSYEQYF
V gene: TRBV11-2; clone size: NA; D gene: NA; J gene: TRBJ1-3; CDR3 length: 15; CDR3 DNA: TGTGCCAGCAGCCAGGGAAGGGTGTCTGGAAACACCATATATTTT; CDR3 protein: CASSQGRVSGNTIYF
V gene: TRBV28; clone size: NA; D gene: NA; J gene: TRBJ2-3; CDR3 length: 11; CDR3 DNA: TGTGCCAGCAGTCTCCCGCCTACGCAGTATTTT; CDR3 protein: CASSLPPTQYF
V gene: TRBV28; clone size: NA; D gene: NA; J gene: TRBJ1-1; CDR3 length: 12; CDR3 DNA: TGTGCCAGCAGTTTGACAGGTTTCTCCGCTTTCTTT; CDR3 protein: CASSLTGFSAFF
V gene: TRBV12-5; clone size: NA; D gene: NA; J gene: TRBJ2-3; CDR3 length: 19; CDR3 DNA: TGTGCTAGTATCGTCCCAGGGAGGTGGGGGTTGTACAGCACAGATACGCAGTATTTT; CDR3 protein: CASIVPGRWGLYSTDTQYF
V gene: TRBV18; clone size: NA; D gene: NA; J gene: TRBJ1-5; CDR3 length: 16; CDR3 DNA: TGTGCCAGCTCACCACGGGGAGTTGTGGGCAATCAGCCCCAGCATTTT; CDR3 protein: CASSPRGVVGNQPQHF
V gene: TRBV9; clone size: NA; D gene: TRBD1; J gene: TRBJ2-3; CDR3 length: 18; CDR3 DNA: TGTGCCAGCACGCGAGTGGGTGACAGGGGTCTCGGCACAGATACGCAGTATTTT; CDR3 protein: CASTRVGDRGLGTDTQYF
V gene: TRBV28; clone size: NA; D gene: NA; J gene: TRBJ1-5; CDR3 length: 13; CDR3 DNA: TGTGCCAGCAGTTTATGGGGCGATCAGCCCCAGCATTTT; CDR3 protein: CASSLWGDQPQHF
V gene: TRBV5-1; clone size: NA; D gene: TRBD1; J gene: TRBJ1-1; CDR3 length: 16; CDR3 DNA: TGCGCCAGCAGCCCCGGCCATCACAGGGGTTTTATAGAAGCTTTCTTT; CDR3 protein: CASSPGHHRGFIEAFF
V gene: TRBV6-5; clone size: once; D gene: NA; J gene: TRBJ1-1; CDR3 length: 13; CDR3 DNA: TGTGCCAGCAGTGCCACGAAAAACACTGAAGCTTTCTTT; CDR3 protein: CASSATKNTEAFF
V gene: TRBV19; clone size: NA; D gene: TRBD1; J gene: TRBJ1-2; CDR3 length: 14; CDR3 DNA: TGTGCCAGTAGTATTCAGGGGGCGGACTATGGCTACACCTTC; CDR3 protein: CASSIQGADYGYTF
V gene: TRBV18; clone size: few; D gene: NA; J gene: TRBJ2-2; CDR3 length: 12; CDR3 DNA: TGTGCCAGCTCACAGGGCGCCGGGGAGCTGTTTTTT; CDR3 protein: CASSQGAGELFF
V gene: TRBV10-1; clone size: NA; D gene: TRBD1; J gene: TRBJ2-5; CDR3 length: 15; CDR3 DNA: TGCGCCAGCAGTGAGTCCAGGACAGGGGGACAGACCCAGTACTTC; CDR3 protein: CASSESRTGGQTQYF